This T cell receptor (beta chain) was identified during a study of blood T cell repertoires in COVID-19. The assay was immunoSEQ multiplex PCR, and TCRdb's table has in-frame clones only and misses some. The sample includes approximately 100,000 clones, 70% to 90% of them seen just once. This clone is a singleton in its sample. Sequencing was performed on peripheral blood. The sequence was collected from a human donor in a cohort sampled during active COVID-19.

The CDR3 reads CASSLEGHSTTYEQYF. CDR3 DNA: TGCGCCAGCAGCTTGGAGGGGCACTCCACGACCTACGAGCAGTACTTC. The V gene is TRBV5-1, the J gene TRBJ2-7; D is possibly TRBD1 (5 bases). Trimming left V 0 bases short and J 2 bases short, with 15 bases between. From germline, CDR1 is SGHRS and CDR2 YFSETQ. This CDR3 comprises 16 residues.